A selection of T cell receptor beta chains follows, all from one sample in a study of blood T cell repertoires in COVID-19. Sequencing used immunoSEQ multiplex PCR; TCRdb keeps in-frame clones, though not all of them. Seen here are about 100,000 clones, approximately 85% observed once, and the top ten hold 2% to 2.5%. The sequenced material came from peripheral blood. These receptors were obtained from a human donor in a cohort sampled during active COVID-19. Both conserved end residues are part of each CDR3. The order of the fields is clone size, J gene, D gene, V gene, CDR3 DNA, CDR3 protein. D genes are given only for firm matches. Not all rows give a size; the values are once, few, many and, for expanded clones, a class.

NA | TRBJ1-5 | TRBD1 | TRBV28 | TGTGCCAGCAGTTCTACCACGACAGGGTATGGGAGTCAGCCCCAGCATTTT | CASSSTTTGYGSQPQHF
NA | TRBJ1-2 | TRBD1 | TRBV24-1 | TGTGCCACCAGAGAGGACAGGGGAGGCTACACCTTC | CATREDRGGYTF
NA | TRBJ1-2 | NA | TRBV19 | TGTGCCAGTAGTAAACCCCCGGACAGCCAAACCAGAAACTATGGCTACACCTTC | CASSKPPDSQTRNYGYTF
few | TRBJ2-7 | NA | TRBV4-1 | TGCGCCAGCAGCCAAAGAGTTGTAGTGGCGGGGGCCCGCTCCTACGAGCAGTACTTC | CASSQRVVVAGARSYEQYF
NA | TRBJ2-3 | TRBD2 | TRBV6-1 | TGTGCCAGCAGTAAAGATGCGGGACTAGCGCACCTTTCTCTCACAGATACGCAGTATTTT | CASSKDAGLAHLSLTDTQYF
NA | TRBJ2-1 | NA | TRBV7-3 | TGTGCCAGCAGCTTAGCCGACGGGGGTGGGGAGCAGTTCTTC | CASSLADGGGEQFF
NA | TRBJ2-3 | TRBD2 | TRBV4-3 | TGCGCCAGCAGCCAAGATGGGCTAGCGGGGTGGACAGATACGCAGTATTTT | CASSQDGLAGWTDTQYF
NA | TRBJ2-7 | NA | TRBV9 | TGTGCCAGCAGCGTAGTTTCTGTTGGAGACTGTTTCCACGAGCAGTACTTC | CASSVVSVGDCFHEQYF
NA | TRBJ2-5 | TRBD2 | TRBV7-7 | TGTGCTAGCAGCTTAGCCCCCGGGGCCCGGGGGGGAGAGACCCAGTACTTC | CASSLAPGARGGETQYF
NA | TRBJ1-1 | NA | TRBV5-1 | TGCGCCAGCAGCCCCGGGCCGGAAGGGAGCACTGAAGCTTTCTTT | CASSPGPEGSTEAFF
NA | TRBJ2-3 | NA | TRBV6-5 | TGTGCCAGCAGTTACGGGCAGGGGAGCTCAGATACGCAGTATTTT | CASSYGQGSSDTQYF
NA | TRBJ2-5 | TRBD1 | TRBV7-8 | TGTGCCAGCAGCTTAGGCGGGACAGGGACAAAAGAGACCCAGTACTTC | CASSLGGTGTKETQYF
NA | TRBJ2-7 | TRBD1 | TRBV24-1 | TGTGCCACCAGTGATCCTGGACAGGATAAGTCCTACGAGCAGTACTTC | CATSDPGQDKSYEQYF
NA | TRBJ1-3 | NA | TRBV7-9 | TGTGCCAGCAGCTTAGGTGGCACATCTGGAAACACCATATATTTT | CASSLGGTSGNTIYF
NA | TRBJ1-5 | NA | TRBV7-9 | TGTGCCAGCAGCTCGGACAGCTATCAGCCCCAGCATTTT | CASSSDSYQPQHF
few | TRBJ1-5 | NA | TRBV2 | TGTGCCAGCAGTGGCCAGCGATATCAGCCCCAGCATTTT | CASSGQRYQPQHF
NA | TRBJ2-3 | NA | TRBV7-9 | TGTGCCAGCAGCTTAGGGACAGGCACAGATACGCAGTATTTT | CASSLGTGTDTQYF
NA | TRBJ2-2 | NA | TRBV7-2 | TGTGCCAGCAGCTTAACGCTAGTCGGGGAGCTGTTTTTT | CASSLTLVGELFF
NA | TRBJ2-5 | TRBD2 | TRBV27 | TGCTCCGGGAGGGATGTGGAGGAGACCCAGTACTTC | CSGRDVEETQYF
NA | TRBJ1-2 | NA | TRBV6-5 | TGTGCCAGCAGTTACCAAACAAGCTATGGCTACACCTTC | CASSYQTSYGYTF
once | TRBJ1-1 | NA | TRBV5-1 | TGCGCCAGCAGCTTGGGGACAGTTCGGGCCACTGAAGCTTTCTTT | CASSLGTVRATEAFF
NA | TRBJ1-6 | TRBD1 | TRBV5-6 | TGTGCCAGCAGCTTGATGGGACAGGACGTTAATTCACCCCTCCACTTT | CASSLMGQDVNSPLHF
NA | TRBJ2-3 | TRBD2 | TRBV5-1 | TGCGCCAGCAGCTTGGATGGGTCTAGCGGGGGCACAGATACGCAGTATTTT | CASSLDGSSGGTDTQYF
NA | TRBJ1-1 | NA | TRBV3-1/TRBV3-2 | TGTGCCAGCAGCCCCTCCCTAGTGAACACTGAAGCTTTCTTT | CASSPSLVNTEAFF
NA | TRBJ1-2 | TRBD1 | TRBV5-5 | TGTGCCAGCAGCTGGACAGGGGGCCTTGGCTACACCTTC | CASSWTGGLGYTF
once | TRBJ1-1 | TRBD1 | TRBV5-1 | TGCGCCAGCAGCCCGACCACAGGGGCGGACACTGAAGCTTTCTTT | CASSPTTGADTEAFF
NA | TRBJ2-1 | NA | TRBV9 | TGTGCCAGCTCGAAAGGGGGAACCAACGCATTGTACAATGAGCAGTTCTTC | CASSKGGTNALYNEQFF
NA | TRBJ1-2 | TRBD1 | TRBV4-1 | TGCGCCAGCAGCCAAGGGACAGGGTGGAATGGCTACACCTTC | CASSQGTGWNGYTF
NA | TRBJ1-1 | NA | TRBV16 | TGTGCCAGCAGCCAATCCACAGTAGACACTGAAGCTTTCTTT | CASSQSTVDTEAFF
NA | TRBJ2-7 | NA | TRBV10-3 | TGTGCCATCAGTGAGTTGGGCAGGGTATACGAGCAGTACTTC | CAISELGRVYEQYF
NA | TRBJ2-3 | TRBD2 | TRBV6-2/TRBV6-3 | TGTGCCAGCAGTGACTTTGGGACTAGCGGATTTTTGGATACGCAGTATTTT | CASSDFGTSGFLDTQYF
NA | TRBJ1-2 | NA | TRBV28 | TGTGCCAGCACCAGGACAGAACCCTATGGCTACACCTTC | CASTRTEPYGYTF
NA | TRBJ2-5 | TRBD2 | TRBV5-1 | TGCGCCAGCAGGGGGACTAGCGGGTACCAAGAGACCCAGTACTTC | CASRGTSGYQETQYF
NA | TRBJ1-1 | NA | TRBV18 | TGTGCCAGCTCACCGCTACAGGGTGTCACTGAAGCTTTCTTT | CASSPLQGVTEAFF
once | TRBJ2-7 | NA | TRBV2 | TGTGCCAGGGGGACTTCCTACGAGCAGTACTTC | CARGTSYEQYF